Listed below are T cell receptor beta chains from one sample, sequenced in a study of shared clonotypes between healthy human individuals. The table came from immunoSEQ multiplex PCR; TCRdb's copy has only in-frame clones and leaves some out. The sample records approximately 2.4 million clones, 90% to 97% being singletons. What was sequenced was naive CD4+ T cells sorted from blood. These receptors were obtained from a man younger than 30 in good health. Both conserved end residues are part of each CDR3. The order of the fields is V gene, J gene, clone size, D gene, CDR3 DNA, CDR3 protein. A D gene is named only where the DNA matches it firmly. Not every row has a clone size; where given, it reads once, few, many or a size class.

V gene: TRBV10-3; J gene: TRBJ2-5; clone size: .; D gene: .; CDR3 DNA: TGTGCCATCAGTGAAGTTATAGGGGAGACCCAGTACTTC; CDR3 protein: CAISEVIGETQYF
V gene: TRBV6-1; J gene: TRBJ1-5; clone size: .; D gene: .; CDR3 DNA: TGTGCCAGCCTTGCTAGTGGGGGAAAGGATCAGCCCCAGCATTTT; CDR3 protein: CASLASGGKDQPQHF
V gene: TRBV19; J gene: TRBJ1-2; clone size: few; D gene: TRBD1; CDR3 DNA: TGTGCCAGTAGTATCCCGGGACAGACCTATGGCTACACCTTC; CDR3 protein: CASSIPGQTYGYTF
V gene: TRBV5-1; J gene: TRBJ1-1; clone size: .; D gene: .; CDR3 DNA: TGCGCCAGCAGCGAACAGGATTGGGGATCAGCTTTCTTT; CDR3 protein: CASSEQDWGSAFF
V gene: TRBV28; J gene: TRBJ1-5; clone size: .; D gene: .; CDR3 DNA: TGTGCCAGCAGGCCCTGGAGGGACGGAGGAGGGTACGCGAGCAATCAGCCCCAGCATTTT; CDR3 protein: CASRPWRDGGGYASNQPQHF
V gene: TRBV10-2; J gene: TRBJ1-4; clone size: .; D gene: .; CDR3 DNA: TGCGCCAGCAGCCCCCATAGCACGGCTAATGAAAAACTGTTTTTT; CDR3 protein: CASSPHSTANEKLFF
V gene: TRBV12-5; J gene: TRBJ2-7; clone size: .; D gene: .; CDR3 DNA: TGTGCTAGTGGTTTGGTTGAAGCCTACGAGCAGTACTTC; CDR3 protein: CASGLVEAYEQYF
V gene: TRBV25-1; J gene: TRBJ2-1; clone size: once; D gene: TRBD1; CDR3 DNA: TGTGCCAGCAAGAGTGAGGACAGGGCCAATGAGCAGTTCTTC; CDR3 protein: CASKSEDRANEQFF
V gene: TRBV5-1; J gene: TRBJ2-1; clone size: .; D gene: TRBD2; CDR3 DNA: TGCGCCAGCAGCTCCCTTAGCGGGGGGGGAGGTCCCTACAATGAGCAGTTCTTC; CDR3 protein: CASSSLSGGGGPYNEQFF
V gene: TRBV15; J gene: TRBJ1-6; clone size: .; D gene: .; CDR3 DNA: TGTGCCACCAGCAGAATGGGGACTTCACCCCTCCACTTT; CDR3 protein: CATSRMGTSPLHF
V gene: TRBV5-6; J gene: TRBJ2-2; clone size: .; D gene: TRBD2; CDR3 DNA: TGTGCCAGCAGCACCGGGGGGGCCGGGGAGCTGTTTTTT; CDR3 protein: CASSTGGAGELFF
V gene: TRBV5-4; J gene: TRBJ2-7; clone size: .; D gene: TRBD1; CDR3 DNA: TGTGCCAGCAGCTTGGTAGACAGGGCCTCCTACGAGCAGTACTTC; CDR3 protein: CASSLVDRASYEQYF
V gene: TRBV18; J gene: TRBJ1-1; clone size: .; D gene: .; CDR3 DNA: TGTGCCAGCGCGCCGGGGGCGGTGGCTGAAGCTTTCTTT; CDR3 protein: CASAPGAVAEAFF
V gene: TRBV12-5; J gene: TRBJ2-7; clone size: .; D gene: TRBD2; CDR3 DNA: TGTGCTAGTGGTTTGGCAACGGGGGGATTTAACTACGAGCAGTACTTC; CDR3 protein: CASGLATGGFNYEQYF
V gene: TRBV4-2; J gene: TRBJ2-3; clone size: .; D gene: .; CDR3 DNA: TGTGCCAGCAGCCCCACAAGCCCCGAAGATACGCAGTATTTT; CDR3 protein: CASSPTSPEDTQYF
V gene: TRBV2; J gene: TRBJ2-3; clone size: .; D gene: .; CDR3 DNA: TGTGCCAGCAGTCGGAGACAGAGCACAGATACGCAGTATTTT; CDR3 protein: CASSRRQSTDTQYF
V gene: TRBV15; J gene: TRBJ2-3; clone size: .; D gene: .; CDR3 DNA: TGTGCCACCAGCAGAGCTCGCGAGCCCACAGATACGCAGTATTTT; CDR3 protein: CATSRAREPTDTQYF
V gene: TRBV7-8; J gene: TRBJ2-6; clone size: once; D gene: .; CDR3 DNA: TGTGCCAGCAGCCGCATTCAGGTGTCTGGGGCCAACGTCCTGACTTTC; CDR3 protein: CASSRIQVSGANVLTF